This T cell receptor beta chain stems from a study of blood T cell repertoires in COVID-19. The overall study: Italy, Spain and the United States were the sources of the convalescent and acute COVID-19 samples. The cDNA or gDNA used as material had been derived from T cells, B-cell-depleted T cells, or PBMCs.

The V gene end was trimmed by 3 bases and the J gene end by 2 bases; junction bases not matched to a gene: 4. The CDR3 is made up of 14 amino acids. CDR1 is SGHKS, CDR2 YYEKEE, per germline (reference sequence). As originally analysed: Amplification of reference gene primers provided the estimated nucleated cell counts. TCRdb's copy holds only in-frame clones and misses some; the assay was immunoSEQ multiplex PCR. V, J and clone size were drawn from that table, and D and trimming were deduced from the DNA. The sample consists of more than 95,000 clones, about nine tenths of them appearing once. The gene calls are TRBV5-5 and TRBJ1-2; 7 bases match TRBD1. The sample taken for sequencing was peripheral blood. The sequence derives from a human donor with active COVID-19. The donor label of this sample is uncertain. CDR3 protein: CASSWDSSNYGYTF. The CDR3 DNA is TGTGCCAGCAGCTGGGACAGTTCGAACTATGGCTACACCTTC.